This passage covers 15 T cell receptor beta chains from one sample sequenced in a study of response to subunit inactivated influenza vaccine. TCRdb re-analysed the RT-PCR reads in MiXCR, keeping a single row per CDR3 protein. This sample has a few hundred thousand distinct CDR3 sequences, with 20% to 25% found just once. Sequenced here: PBMCs from blood, sampled about 19 months after vaccination. The receptors originated from a man aged 45 to 70 who received an inactivated influenza vaccine.

The sample holds a few counts of this clonotype. This chain joins TRBV12-3 or TRBV12-4 and TRBJ2-2; TRBD2 matches 11 bases. The CDR3 contains 16 residues. The trim removed 5 bases at V and 2 bases at J, leaving 4 bases unmatched. In DNA form, the CDR3 reads TGTGCCAGCAGTGCGCGACTAGCGGGAAACACCGGGGAGCTGTTTTTT. It encodes CASSARLAGNTGELFF.

V gene TRBV6-5 combines with J gene TRBJ1-4, with 7 bases aligning to TRBD1. V dropped 2 bases and J dropped 1; count of bases not matched to a gene: 7. From germline, CDR1 is MNHEY and CDR2 SVGAGI. The CDR3 is made up of 17 amino acids. In DNA form, the CDR3 reads TGTGCCAGCAGTTACGGTGGGACAGCCTTAACTAATGAAAAACTGTTTTTT. The encoded protein is CASSYGGTALTNEKLFF.

The chain couples TRBV24-1 to TRBJ2-2, with 7 bases matching TRBD1. V shed 7 bases, J shed 3 bases, and the junction held 4 bases outside the gene matches. The CDR3 extends over 14 amino acids. The germline V gene encodes CDR1 KGHDR and CDR2 SFDVKD. The CDR3 DNA reads TGTGCCACCAGAGACGACAGGGACACCGGGGAGCTGTTTTTT. Its translation is CATRDDRDTGELFF.

V gene TRBV20-1 combines with J gene TRBJ2-1, with D uncertain. Trimming cost V 6 bases and J 1 base, with 13 bases left between them. The CDR3 sequence is 14 residues long. Germline CDR1 is DFQATT and CDR2 is SNEGSKA (reference sequence). The CDR3 DNA follows: TGCAGTGCGCAGACGGTGGTGTCCTACAATGAGCAGTTCTTC. Translation: CSAQTVVSYNEQFF.

The V and J genes are TRBV5-1 and TRBJ2-7, with 10 bases that match TRBD1. Germline trimming cut 3 bases from V and 7 bases from J; bases unmatched to any gene: 4. From germline, CDR1 is SGHRS and CDR2 YFSETQ. The CDR3 is 13 amino acids. The CDR3 DNA follows: TGCGCCAGCAGCTCACGGGACAGGGGAGAGCAGTACTTC. Translation gives CASSSRDRGEQYF.

This clonotype was counted between two and nine times. V and J are TRBV20-1 and TRBJ1-2; possibly TRBD1 for D (5 bases). V was cut by 3 bases and J by 3 bases, with 14 bases left in between. Germline loops: CDR1 DFQATT, CDR2 SNEGSKA (reference sequence). There are 14 residues in the CDR3. The CDR3 nucleotides are TGCAGTGCTAGTGGCGGCAGGGTAGACTATGGCTACACCTTC. Its protein is CSASGGRVDYGYTF.

The chain couples TRBV4-1 to TRBJ1-2; D is possibly TRBD1 (5 bases). The CDR3 is 14 amino acids. Trimming stripped 3 bases from V and 5 bases from J, with 13 bases between. The germline V gene has CDR1 MGHRA and CDR2 YSYEKL. The CDR3 loop reads CASSQEGDGYGYTF. The CDR3 nucleotides read TGCGCCAGCAGCCAGGAAGGGGATGGGTATGGCTACACCTTC.

The chain uses TRBV7-9 and TRBJ1-5; no clear D. Germline V gene data show CDR1 as SEHNR and CDR2 as FQNEAQ (reference sequence). With 1 base removed from V and 5 bases from J, the gap between germline ends came to 6 bases. The CDR3 is 13 amino acids. The CDR3 nucleotides are TGTGCCAGCAGCTTAGATGGGTATCAGCCCCAGCATTTT. It yields the protein CASSLDGYQPQHF.

This clonotype was observed a single time. The chain has TRBV15 and TRBJ1-5, with D possibly TRBD1 on 5 matching bases. V gave up 3 bases and J gave up 3 bases, with 6 bases separating them. CDR1 and CDR2 from the germline V gene are LNHNV and YYDKDF (reference sequence). The CDR3 contains 13 residues. The CDR3, as DNA: TGTGCCACCAGCAGCAGGGTCAATCAGCCCCAGCATTTT. Its protein is CATSSRVNQPQHF. The entire variable domain, with the rest obtained from reference TRBV15 and TRBJ1-5, is as follows: DAMVIQNPRYQVTQFGKPVTLSCSQTLNHNVMYWYQQKSSQAPKLLFHYYDKDFNNEADTPDNFQSRRPNTSFCFLDIRSPGLGDTAMYLCATSSRVNQPQHFGDGTRLSIL.

The V gene is TRBV6-6, the J gene TRBJ2-1; D is uncertain. Trimming removed 6 bases from V and 6 bases from J, with 6 bases in between. The CDR3 totals 11 residues. The germline V gene has CDR1 MNHNY and CDR2 SVGAGI (reference sequence). The CDR3 is CASSYTNEQFF. For the CDR3, the DNA is TGTGCCAGCAGCTACACCAATGAGCAGTTCTTC.

This clonotype occurred a few times. The genes are TRBV28 and TRBJ2-7, with unresolved D. CDR1 and CDR2 (germline): MDHEN, SYDVKM. V was pared by 3 bases and J by 7 bases, with 16 bases between. This CDR3 region has 14 residues. The chain's CDR3 is CASSFRAATREQYF. The CDR3 region has the DNA TGTGCCAGCAGTTTTAGGGCGGCAACTCGGGAGCAGTACTTC.

A note on this clonotype: Relative to the germline gene, one junction end is altered; a read error may explain this. The chain combines TRBV4-1 with TRBJ1-4; TRBD1 matches 7 bases. Per germline, CDR1 MGHRA and CDR2 YSYEKL. The CDR3 loop spans 18 amino acids. CDR3: CASSQDRGQQRPNEKLFF. In DNA form, the CDR3 reads TGCGCCAGCAGCCAAGATAGGGGACAGCAGAGACCCAATGAGAAACTGTTTTTT.

CDR3 region: CSAREEPSGRALEQYF. In DNA, the CDR3 is TGCAGTGCTAGAGAAGAACCTAGCGGGAGGGCCCTCGAGCAGTACTTC. The chain has TRBV20-1 and TRBJ2-7; 12 bases are shared with TRBD2. The CDR3 extends over 16 amino acids. V was pared by 0 bases and J by 6 bases, with 9 bases of the junction left unmatched. Per the germline V gene, CDR1 is DFQATT and CDR2 is SNEGSKA (reference sequence).

V is TRBV30 and J is TRBJ2-7; 7 bases agree with TRBD2. CDR1 is GTSNPN, CDR2 SVGIG, per germline (reference sequence). J lost 4 bases, V lost 5 bases, and 8 bases had no gene match. This CDR3 has 13 amino acids. The CDR3 spells CAWSAGVGYEQYF. The CDR3 region has the DNA TGTGCCTGGTCGGCGGGAGTAGGTTACGAGCAGTACTTC.

The chain recombines TRBV20-1 with TRBJ1-5; TRBD1 aligns across 7 bases. CDR3 length equals 13 residues. Trimming took 4 bases from V and 7 from J; bases not matched to a gene: 7. From germline, CDR1 is DFQATT and CDR2 SNEGSKA (reference sequence). The CDR3: CSAKNRGGQPQHF. DNA for the CDR3: TGCAGTGCTAAAAACAGGGGTGGACAGCCCCAGCATTTT.